The 12 T cell receptor beta chains listed next were all sequenced from one sample in a study of human T cells and chemical hapten exposure. As for time point: patch test 1, 2 weeks after DPC sensitization. Treatment meaning: therapeutic diphenylcyclopropenone sensitization with weekly scalp DPC. A single record per CDR3 protein comes from TCRdb applying MiXCR to the RACE reads. The table has about 360,000 distinct CDR3 sequences, around 7% seen once. Sequenced material: whole blood, taken in connection with sensitization to the hapten diphenylcyclopropenone (DPC). These receptors were obtained from a woman aged 18-29 years with alopecia areata. Some clones in this sample may be carry-over from other donors' samples.

The gene calls are TRBV20-1 and TRBJ2-7, with 7 bases identical to TRBD1. Per germline, CDR1 DFQATT and CDR2 SNEGSKA (reference sequence). Unmatched junction bases numbered 21, after V lost 3 bases and J lost 13 bases. The CDR3 extends over 15 amino acids. CDR3 bases: TGCAGTGCTAGTTCTATCGACCCCGGGACAGAGATTGTTTACTTC. It codes for CSASSIDPGTEIVYF.

The chain uses TRBV6-5 and TRBJ2-1, with 8 nucleotides matching TRBD1. CDR1 and CDR2 (germline): MNHEY, SVGAGI. This CDR3 spans 14 amino acids. V trimming: 8 bases; J trimming: 1 base; junction bases outside the gene matches: 4. DNA of the CDR3: TGTGCCAGCGCGACAGGGGAATCCTACAATGAGCAGTTCTTC. Residues: CASATGESYNEQFF.

This clonotype was seen a handful of times. The chain links TRBV27 to TRBJ1-6, with 8 bases identical to TRBD1. CDR3 length equals 17 residues. Looked up from germline, CDR1 is MNHEY and CDR2 is SMNVEV (reference sequence). The ends lost 4 bases at V and 8 bases at J; junction bases unmatched: 13. DNA of the CDR3: TGTGCCAGCAGTTCCCCCCGTCGACAGGGGAGGCATTCACCCCTCCACTTT. Its translation is CASSSPRRQGRHSPLHF.

This clonotype was recorded a few times. The CDR3 reads CASSLASGVNSPLHF. Written as DNA, the CDR3 is TGTGCCAGCAGCTTAGCGTCAGGGGTAAATTCACCCCTCCACTTT. V gene TRBV7-9 combines with J gene TRBJ1-6; D is perhaps TRBD1 (6 bases). This CDR3 region has 15 residues. The ends were cut back, 0 bases at V and 7 bases at J, with 10 bases in the middle. Germline lookup yields CDR1 SEHNR and CDR2 FQNEAQ (reference sequence).

This sequence joins TRBV20-1 and TRBJ2-3; unclear D gene. Trimming left V 4 bases short and J 5 bases short, with 10 bases between. CDR1 and CDR2 from the germline V gene are DFQATT and SNEGSKA (reference sequence). CDR3 length: 12 residues. The CDR3 protein is CSATASRDTQYF. DNA for the CDR3: TGCAGTGCTACCGCCTCCAGAGATACGCAGTATTTT.

J is TRBJ1-6 and V is TRBV4-3; D unclear. CDR3 length: 19 amino acids. CDR1 and CDR2 from the germline V gene are LGHNA and YSLEER. Trimming left V 0 bases short and J 1 base short, with 16 bases between. The CDR3 coding sequence is TGCGCCAGCAGCCAAGATGTAGGAGCTTGGAGGTCCTATAATTCACCCCTCCACTTT. It yields the protein CASSQDVGAWRSYNSPLHF.

The chain recombines TRBV12-3 or TRBV12-4 with TRBJ2-1, with D perhaps being TRBD1 or TRBD2 (6 bases each). With 5 bases removed from V and 6 bases from J, the gap between germline ends came to 17 bases. The CDR3 runs 15 residues. CDR3 residues: CASSAGGVSFNEQFF. The CDR3 DNA reads TGTGCCAGCAGTGCCGGGGGCGTAAGCTTCAATGAGCAGTTCTTC.

Ten or more counts support this clonotype. The chain combines TRBV6-6 with TRBJ1-1; D is ambiguous. Germline-derived CDR1 and CDR2 are MNHNY and SVGAGI (reference sequence). The CDR3 is made up of 10 amino acids. Trimming took 8 bases from V and 7 from J, leaving 8 bases between them. For the CDR3, the DNA is TGTGCCAGCGCCCTAAATGAAGCTTTCTTT. It encodes CASALNEAFF.

The chain carries TRBV6-1 and TRBJ2-4; D is undetermined. The V gene lost 3 bases and the J gene lost 0 bases, with 9 bases spanning the gap. In germline, CDR1 is MNHNS, CDR2 SASEGT. The CDR3 consists of 15 residues. This CDR3 reads CASSDVRVAKNIQYF. Here the CDR3 DNA reads TGTGCCAGCAGTGACGTAAGGGTAGCCAAAAACATTCAGTACTTC.

In its sample, this clonotype was seen many times. The DNA of the CDR3 is TGCAGCGTTTCAGAGGGGTTTTTGGGCAATCAGCCCCAGCATTTT. It translates to CSVSEGFLGNQPQHF. This chain uses TRBV29-1 with TRBJ1-5; tentatively, D is TRBD1 (5 bases). The germline CDR1 and CDR2 sequences are SQVTM and ANQGSEA. Deletions cut 5 bases from V and 2 bases from J, with 16 bases between. The CDR3 consists of 15 residues.

Points on this clonotype: Since a much larger clone is just one base distant, this may be a read error. The chain carries TRBV7-2 and TRBJ2-5; 8 bases are shared with TRBD2. The CDR3 extends over 14 amino acids. The J segment lost 6 bases and the V segment lost 8 bases, leaving 11 bases of the junction unmatched. Germline CDR1 reads SGHTA; CDR2 reads FQGNSA. CDR3 sequence (DNA): TGTGCCAGCGGCGACCGGACTAGCATCCAGACCCAGTACTTC. Its protein is CASGDRTSIQTQYF.

This clonotype was seen ten or more times. The chain links TRBV4-1 to TRBJ1-5; tentative D call: TRBD1 (6 bases). The CDR3 is made up of 15 amino acids. V lost 1 base, J lost 5 bases, and 12 bases lay in between. Germline CDR1 reads MGHRA; CDR2 reads YSYEKL. The CDR3 DNA is TGCGCCAGCAGCCAAGGACCACAGGGTGATCAGCCCCAGCATTTT. Translated, it gives CASSQGPQGDQPQHF.